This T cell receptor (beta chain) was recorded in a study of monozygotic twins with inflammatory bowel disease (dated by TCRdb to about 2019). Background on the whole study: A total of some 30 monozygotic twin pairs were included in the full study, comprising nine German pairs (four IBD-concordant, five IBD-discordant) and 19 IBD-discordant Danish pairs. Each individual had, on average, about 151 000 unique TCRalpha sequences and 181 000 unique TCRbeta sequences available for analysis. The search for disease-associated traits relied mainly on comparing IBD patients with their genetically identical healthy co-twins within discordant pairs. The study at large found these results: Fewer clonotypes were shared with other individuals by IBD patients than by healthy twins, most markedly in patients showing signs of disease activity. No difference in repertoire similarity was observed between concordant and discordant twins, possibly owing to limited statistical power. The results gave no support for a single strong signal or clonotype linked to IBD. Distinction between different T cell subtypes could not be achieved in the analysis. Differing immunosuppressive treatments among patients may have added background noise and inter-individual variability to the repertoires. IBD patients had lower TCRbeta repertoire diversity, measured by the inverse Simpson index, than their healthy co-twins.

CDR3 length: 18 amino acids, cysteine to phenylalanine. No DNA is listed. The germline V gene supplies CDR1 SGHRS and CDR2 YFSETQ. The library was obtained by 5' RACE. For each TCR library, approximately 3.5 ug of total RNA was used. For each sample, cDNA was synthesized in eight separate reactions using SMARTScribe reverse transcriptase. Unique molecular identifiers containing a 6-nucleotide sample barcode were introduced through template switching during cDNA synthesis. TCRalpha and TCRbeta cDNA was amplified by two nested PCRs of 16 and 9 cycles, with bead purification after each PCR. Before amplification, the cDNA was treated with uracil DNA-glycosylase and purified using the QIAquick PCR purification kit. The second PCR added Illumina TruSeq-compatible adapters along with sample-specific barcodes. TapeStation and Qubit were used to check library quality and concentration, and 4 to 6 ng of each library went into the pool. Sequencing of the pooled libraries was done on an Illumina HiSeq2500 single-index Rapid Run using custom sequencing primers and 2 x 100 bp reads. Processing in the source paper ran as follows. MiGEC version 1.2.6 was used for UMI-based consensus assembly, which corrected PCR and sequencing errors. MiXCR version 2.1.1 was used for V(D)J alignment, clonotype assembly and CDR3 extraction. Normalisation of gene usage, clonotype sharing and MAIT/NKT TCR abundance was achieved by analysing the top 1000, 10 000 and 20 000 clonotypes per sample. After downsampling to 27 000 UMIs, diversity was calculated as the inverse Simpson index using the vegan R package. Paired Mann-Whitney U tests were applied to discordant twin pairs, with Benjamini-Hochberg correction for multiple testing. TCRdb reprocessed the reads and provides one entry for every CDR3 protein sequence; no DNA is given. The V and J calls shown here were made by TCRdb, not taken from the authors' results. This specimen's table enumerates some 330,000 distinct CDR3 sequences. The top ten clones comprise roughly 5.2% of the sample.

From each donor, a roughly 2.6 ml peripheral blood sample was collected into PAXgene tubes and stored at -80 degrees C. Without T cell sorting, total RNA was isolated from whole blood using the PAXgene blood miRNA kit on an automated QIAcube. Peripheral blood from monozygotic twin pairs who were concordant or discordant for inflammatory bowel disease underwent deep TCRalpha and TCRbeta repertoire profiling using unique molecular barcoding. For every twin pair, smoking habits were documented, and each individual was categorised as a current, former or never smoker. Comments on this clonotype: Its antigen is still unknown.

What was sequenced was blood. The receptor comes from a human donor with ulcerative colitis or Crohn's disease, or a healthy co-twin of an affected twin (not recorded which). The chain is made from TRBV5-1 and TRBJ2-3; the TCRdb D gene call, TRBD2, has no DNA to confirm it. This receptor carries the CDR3 CASRPYPQVAGDTDTQYF. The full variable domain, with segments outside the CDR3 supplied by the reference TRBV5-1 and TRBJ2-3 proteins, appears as KAGVTQTPRYLIKTRGQQVTLSCSPISGHRSVSWYQQTPGQGLQFLFEYFSETQRNKGNFPGRFSGRQFSNSRSEMNVSTLELGDSALYLCASRPYPQVAGDTDTQYFGPGTRLTVL.